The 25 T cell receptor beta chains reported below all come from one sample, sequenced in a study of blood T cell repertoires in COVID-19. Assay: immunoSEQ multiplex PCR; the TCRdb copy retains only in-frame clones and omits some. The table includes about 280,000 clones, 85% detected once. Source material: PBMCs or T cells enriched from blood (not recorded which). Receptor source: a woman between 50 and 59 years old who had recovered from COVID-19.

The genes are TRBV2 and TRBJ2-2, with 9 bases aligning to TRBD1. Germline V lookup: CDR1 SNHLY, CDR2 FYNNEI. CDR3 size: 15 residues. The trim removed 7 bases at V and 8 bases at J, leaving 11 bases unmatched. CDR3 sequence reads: CASKGQGTLLGELFF. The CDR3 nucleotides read TGTGCCAGCAAGGGACAGGGCACCCTATTGGGGGAGCTGTTTTTT.

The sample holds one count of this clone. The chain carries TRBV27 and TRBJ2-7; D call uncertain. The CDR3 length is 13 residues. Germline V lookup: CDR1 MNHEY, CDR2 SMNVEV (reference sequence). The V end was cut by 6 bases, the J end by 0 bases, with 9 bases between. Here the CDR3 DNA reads TGTGCCAGCAGCCCCATCAGCTCCTACGAGCAGTACTTC. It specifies CASSPISSYEQYF.

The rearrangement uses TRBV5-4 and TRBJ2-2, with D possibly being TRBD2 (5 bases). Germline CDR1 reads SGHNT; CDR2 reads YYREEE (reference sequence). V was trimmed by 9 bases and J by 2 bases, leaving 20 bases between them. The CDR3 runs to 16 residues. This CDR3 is CAIILTDGLNTGELFF. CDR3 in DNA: TGTGCCATCATTCTTACGGACGGACTCAACACCGGGGAGCTGTTTTTT. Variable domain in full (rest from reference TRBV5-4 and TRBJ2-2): ETGVTQSPTHLIKTRGQQVTLRCSSQSGHNTVSWYQQALGQGPQFIFQYYREEENGRGNFPPRFSGLQFPNYSSELNVNALELDDSALYLCAIILTDGLNTGELFFGEGSRLTVL.

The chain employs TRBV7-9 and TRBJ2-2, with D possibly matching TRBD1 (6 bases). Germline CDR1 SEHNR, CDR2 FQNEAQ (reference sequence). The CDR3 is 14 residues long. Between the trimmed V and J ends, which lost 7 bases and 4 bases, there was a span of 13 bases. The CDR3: CASNLDSSTGELFF. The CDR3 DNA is TGTGCCAGCAACTTGGACAGCTCCACCGGGGAGCTGTTTTTT.

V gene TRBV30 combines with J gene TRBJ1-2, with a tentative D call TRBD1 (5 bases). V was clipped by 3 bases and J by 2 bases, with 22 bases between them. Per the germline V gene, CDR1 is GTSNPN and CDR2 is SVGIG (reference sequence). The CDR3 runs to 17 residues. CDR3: CAWSGRQFAQLNYGYTF. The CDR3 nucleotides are TGTGCCTGGAGCGGTAGACAGTTCGCCCAGCTCAACTATGGCTACACCTTC.

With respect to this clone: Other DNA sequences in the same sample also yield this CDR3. CDR3 amino acids: CASSLPTGQETQYF. The CDR3 DNA follows: TGTGCCAGCAGCTTACCTACAGGGCAAGAGACCCAGTACTTC. The chain has TRBV7-9 and TRBJ2-5, with D perhaps matching TRBD1 (6 bases). In germline, CDR1 is SEHNR, CDR2 FQNEAQ (reference sequence). Deletions cut 2 bases from V and 2 bases from J, with 9 bases between. The CDR3 has 14 amino acids.

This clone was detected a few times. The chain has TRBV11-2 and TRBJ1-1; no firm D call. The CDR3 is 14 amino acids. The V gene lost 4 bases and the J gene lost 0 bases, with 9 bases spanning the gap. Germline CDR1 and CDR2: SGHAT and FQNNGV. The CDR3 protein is CASSSRGMNTEAFF. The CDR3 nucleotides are TGTGCCAGCAGCTCCCGGGGAATGAACACTGAAGCTTTCTTT.

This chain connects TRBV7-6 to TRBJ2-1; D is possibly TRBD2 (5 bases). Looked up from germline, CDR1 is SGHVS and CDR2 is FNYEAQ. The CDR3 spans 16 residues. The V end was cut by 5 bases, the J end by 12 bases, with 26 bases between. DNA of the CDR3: TGTGCCAGCAGCGGTACCGGAGACTACCAGATCAAAGGGCAGTTCTTC. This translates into CASSGTGDYQIKGQFF.

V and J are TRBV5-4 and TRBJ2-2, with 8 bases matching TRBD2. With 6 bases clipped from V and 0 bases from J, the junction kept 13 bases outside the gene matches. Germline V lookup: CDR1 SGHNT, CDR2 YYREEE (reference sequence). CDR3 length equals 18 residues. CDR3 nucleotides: TGTGCCAGCAACCGTGGAGGAATAGCGGGAACGAACACCGGGGAGCTGTTTTTT. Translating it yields CASNRGGIAGTNTGELFF.

The CDR3 bases are TGTGCCTGCGACAGGGCGGCGAACACTGAAGCTTTCTTT. Protein sequence: CACDRAANTEAFF. The V and J genes are TRBV30 and TRBJ1-1; TRBD1 matches 7 bases. V shed 6 bases and J 1 base; nucleotides not matched to a gene: 5. CDR3 length equals 13 residues. The germline V gene has CDR1 GTSNPN and CDR2 SVGIG (reference sequence).

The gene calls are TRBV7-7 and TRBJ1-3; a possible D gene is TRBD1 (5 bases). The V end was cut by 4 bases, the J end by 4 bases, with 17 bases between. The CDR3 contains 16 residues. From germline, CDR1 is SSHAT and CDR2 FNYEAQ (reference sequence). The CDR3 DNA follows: TGTGCCAGCAGCTCAGGCCCTTCAGGGTTCGGAAACACCATATATTTT. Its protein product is CASSSGPSGFGNTIYF.

The CDR3: CASFQSLTGGAGGTEAFF. CDR3 nucleotides: TGTGCCAGCTTCCAATCTCTGACAGGGGGCGCGGGGGGCACTGAAGCTTTCTTT. V and J are TRBV18 and TRBJ1-1; 10 bases are shared with TRBD1. After removal of 7 bases from V and 4 bases from J, the junction contained 18 bases not matched to a gene. Germline CDR1 is KGHSH and CDR2 is LQKENI. The CDR3 has 18 residues.

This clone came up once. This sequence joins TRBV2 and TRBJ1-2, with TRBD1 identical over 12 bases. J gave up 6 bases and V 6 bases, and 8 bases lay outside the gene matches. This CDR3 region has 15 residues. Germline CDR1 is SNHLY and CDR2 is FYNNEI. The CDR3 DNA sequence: TGTGCCAGCAGGGACTACCGGGACAGGGGGCATGGCTACACCTTC. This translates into CASRDYRDRGHGYTF.

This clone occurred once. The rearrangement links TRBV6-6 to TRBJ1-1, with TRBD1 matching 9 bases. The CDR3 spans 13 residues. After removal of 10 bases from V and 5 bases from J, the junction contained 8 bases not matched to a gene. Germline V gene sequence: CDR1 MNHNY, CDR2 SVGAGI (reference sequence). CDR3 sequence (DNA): TGTGCCACCAATACAGGGGGCGGGACTGAAGCTTTCTTT. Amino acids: CATNTGGGTEAFF.

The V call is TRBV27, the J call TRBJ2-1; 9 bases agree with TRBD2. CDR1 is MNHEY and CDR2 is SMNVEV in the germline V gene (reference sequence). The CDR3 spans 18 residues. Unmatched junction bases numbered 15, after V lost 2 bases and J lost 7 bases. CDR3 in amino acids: CASSLMYEGGGGKNEQFF. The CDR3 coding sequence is TGTGCCAGCAGTTTAATGTACGAGGGCGGGGGGGGAAAGAATGAGCAGTTCTTC.

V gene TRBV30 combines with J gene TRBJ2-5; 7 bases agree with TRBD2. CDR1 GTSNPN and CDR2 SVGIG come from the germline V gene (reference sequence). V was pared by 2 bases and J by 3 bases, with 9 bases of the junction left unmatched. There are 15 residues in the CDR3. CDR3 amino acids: CAWSPGGVVEETQYF. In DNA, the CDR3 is TGTGCCTGGAGTCCTGGGGGGGTGGTTGAAGAGACCCAGTACTTC. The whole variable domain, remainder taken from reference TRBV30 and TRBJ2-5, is SQTIHQWPATLVQPVGSPLSLECTVEGTSNPNLYWYRQAAGRGLQLLFYSVGIGQISSEVPQNLSASRPQDRQFILSSKKLLLSDSGFYLCAWSPGGVVEETQYFGPGTRLLVL.

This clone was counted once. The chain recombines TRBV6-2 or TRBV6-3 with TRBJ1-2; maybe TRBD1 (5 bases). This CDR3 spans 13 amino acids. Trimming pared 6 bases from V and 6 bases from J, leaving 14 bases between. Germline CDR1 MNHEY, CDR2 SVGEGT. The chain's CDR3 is CASSVSRAHGYTF. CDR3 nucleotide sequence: TGTGCCAGCAGCGTCTCCAGGGCGCATGGCTACACCTTC.

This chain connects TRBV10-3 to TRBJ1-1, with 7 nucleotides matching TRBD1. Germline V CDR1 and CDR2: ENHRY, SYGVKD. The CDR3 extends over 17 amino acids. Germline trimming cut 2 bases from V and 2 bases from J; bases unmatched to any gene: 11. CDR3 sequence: CAISEPTTGTANTEAFF. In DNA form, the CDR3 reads TGTGCCATCAGTGAGCCTACGACCGGGACAGCAAACACTGAAGCTTTCTTT.

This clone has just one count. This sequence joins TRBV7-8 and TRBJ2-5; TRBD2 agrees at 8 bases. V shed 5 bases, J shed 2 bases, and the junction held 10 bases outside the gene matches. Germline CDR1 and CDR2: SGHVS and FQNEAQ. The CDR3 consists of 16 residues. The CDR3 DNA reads TGTGCCAGCAGCCCCCTCTCGGCGGGGGGACAAGAGACCCAGTACTTC. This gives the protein CASSPLSAGGQETQYF. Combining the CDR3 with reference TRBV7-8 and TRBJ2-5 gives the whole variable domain GAGVSQSPRYKVAKRGQDVALRCDPISGHVSLFWYQQALGQGPEFLTYFQNEAQLDKSGLPSDRFFAERPEGSVSTLKIQRTQQEDSAVYLCASSPLSAGGQETQYFGPGTRLLVL.

DNA for the CDR3: TGCGCCAGCAGCTACTCGGGAGACGAACGGGCTTTCTTT. This translates into CASSYSGDERAFF. This rearrangement joins TRBV5-1 to TRBJ1-1; D unresolved. This CDR3 contains 13 residues. Trimming left V 3 bases short and J 11 bases short, with 17 bases between. CDR1 is SGHRS, CDR2 YFSETQ, per germline.

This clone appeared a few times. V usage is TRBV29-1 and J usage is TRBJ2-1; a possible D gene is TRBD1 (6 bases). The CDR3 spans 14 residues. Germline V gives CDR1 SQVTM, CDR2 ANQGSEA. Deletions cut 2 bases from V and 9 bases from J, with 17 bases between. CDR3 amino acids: CSVEHGQGLGEQFF. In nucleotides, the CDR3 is TGCAGCGTTGAACACGGGCAGGGGTTGGGTGAGCAGTTCTTC.

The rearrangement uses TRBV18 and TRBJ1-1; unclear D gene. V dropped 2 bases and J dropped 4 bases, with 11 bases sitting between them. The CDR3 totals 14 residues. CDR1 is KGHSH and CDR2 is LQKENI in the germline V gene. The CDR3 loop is CASSPDYSGTEAFF. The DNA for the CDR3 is TGTGCCAGCTCACCAGACTACAGTGGCACTGAAGCTTTCTTT.

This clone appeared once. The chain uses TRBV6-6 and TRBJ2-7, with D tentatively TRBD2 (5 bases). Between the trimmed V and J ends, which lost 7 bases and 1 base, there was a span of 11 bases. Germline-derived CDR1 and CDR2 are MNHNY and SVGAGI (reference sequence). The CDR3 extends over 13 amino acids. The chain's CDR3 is CASNNSGSYEQYF. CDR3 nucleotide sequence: TGTGCCAGCAACAATTCGGGATCCTACGAGCAGTACTTC.

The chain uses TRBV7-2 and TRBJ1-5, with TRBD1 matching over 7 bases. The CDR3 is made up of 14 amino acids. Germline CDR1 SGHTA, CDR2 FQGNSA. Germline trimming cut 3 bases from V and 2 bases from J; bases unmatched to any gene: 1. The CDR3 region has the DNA TGTGCCAGCAGCTTCACAGGGGGCAATCAGCCCCAGCATTTT. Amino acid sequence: CASSFTGGNQPQHF. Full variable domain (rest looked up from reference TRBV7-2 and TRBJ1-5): GAGVSQSPSNKVTEKGKDVELRCDPISGHTALYWYRQSLGQGLEFLIYFQGNSAPDKSGLPSDRFSAERTGGSVSTLTIQRTQQEDSAVYLCASSFTGGNQPQHFGDGTRLSIL.

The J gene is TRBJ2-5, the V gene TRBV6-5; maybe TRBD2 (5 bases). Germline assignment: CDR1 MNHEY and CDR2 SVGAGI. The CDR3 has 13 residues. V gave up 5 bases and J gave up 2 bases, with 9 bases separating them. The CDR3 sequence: CASSIQRQETQYF. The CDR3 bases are TGTGCCAGCAGTATCCAGCGGCAAGAGACCCAGTACTTC.